The T cell receptor (beta chain) under discussion was sequenced for a study of OX40 agonist ivuxolimab in advanced cancers. Overall study findings and caveats: At doses 0.1 to 3.0 mg/kg, CD4+ and CD8+ clones expanded.

Some clones are missing from TCRdb's copy, which holds only in-frame ones; the method was immunoSEQ multiplex PCR. The repertoire has about 77,000 clones, 83% of them found once; the top ten carry about 0.71%. This CDR3 comprises 15 residues. From germline, CDR1 is MDHEN and CDR2 SYDVKM. Between the trimmed V and J ends, which lost 3 bases and 7 bases, there was a span of 16 bases. Regarding this clone: The antigen is unknown.

This TCR derives from an adult with an advanced solid tumor such as melanoma, head and neck, liver or kidney cancer. Sequencing used CD4+ or CD8+ T cells sorted from blood, obtained in a trial of the OX40 agonist ivuxolimab. The J gene is TRBJ1-5, the V gene TRBV28; possible D gene TRBD1, 5 bases. The CDR3 DNA follows: TGTGCCAGCAGTTTTAACACAGGTGGGAGCCAGCCCCAGCATTTT. Protein product: CASSFNTGGSQPQHF.